The 6 T cell receptor beta chains given below trace back to one sample, sequenced in a study of blood T cell repertoires in COVID-19. Generated by immunoSEQ multiplex PCR, the TCRdb table keeps only in-frame clones and is missing some. This sample has 120,000 to 150,000 clones, with 70% to 85% found just once. Sequenced input: peripheral blood. The receptors stem from a woman in her fifties or sixties in a cohort sampled during active or convalescent COVID-19.

The rearrangement uses TRBV12-3 or TRBV12-4 and TRBJ1-1, with no clear D. V gave up 2 bases and J gave up 9 bases, with 13 bases separating them. The CDR3 consists of 13 residues. The CDR3 bases are TGTGCCAGCAGTTTAATGGAGGGTCTCAAAGCTTTCTTT. This encodes CASSLMEGLKAFF.

The count of this clone is one. The CDR3 DNA reads as TGCGCCAGCAGCTTAGGGGAGGTCAATTCACCCCTCCACTTT. Translation: CASSLGEVNSPLHF. V and J are TRBV5-1 and TRBJ1-6, with D maybe TRBD1 (5 bases). V lost 2 bases and J lost 7, with 10 bases in between. CDR1 is SGHRS, CDR2 YFSETQ, per germline. The CDR3 sequence is 14 residues long.

The CDR3 here is CASSPSYEQYF. CDR3 coding DNA: TGTGCCAGCAGTCCATCCTACGAGCAGTACTTC. This chain links TRBV6-2 or TRBV6-3 with TRBJ2-7; no firm D call. The CDR3 length is 11 residues. The ends were cut back, 5 bases at V and 1 base at J, with 3 bases in the middle. Germline CDR1 MNHEY, CDR2 SVGEGT.

The gene calls are TRBV19 and TRBJ1-2; 7 nucleotides agree with TRBD1. Per germline, CDR1 LNHDA and CDR2 SQIVND (reference sequence). The CDR3 has 13 residues. Losses at the gene ends were 3 bases for V and 8 bases for J; bases not matched to a gene: 6. The chain's CDR3 is CASSIQDRLGYTF. CDR3 sequence (DNA): TGTGCCAGTAGTATCCAGGACAGGCTAGGCTACACCTTC.

The chain uses TRBV14 and TRBJ1-1; the D is unclear. The V gene lost 0 bases and the J gene lost 11 bases, with 13 bases spanning the gap. The CDR3 sequence is 13 residues long. CDR1 SGHDN and CDR2 FVKESK come from the germline V gene. CDR3 residues: CASSQDKPWRAFF. CDR3 bases: TGTGCCAGCAGCCAAGATAAGCCGTGGAGGGCTTTCTTT.

This chain uses TRBV5-5 with TRBJ2-7, with D perhaps TRBD1 (6 bases). V gave up 1 base and J gave up 0 bases, with 11 bases separating them. From germline, CDR1 is SGHKS and CDR2 YYEKEE (reference sequence). This CDR3 comprises 15 residues. The CDR3 region is CASSLSTGSSYEQYF. CDR3 DNA sequence: TGTGCCAGCAGCTTGAGTACAGGGAGCTCCTACGAGCAGTACTTC.